These 23 T cell receptor beta chains were sequenced from one sample in a study of response to subunit inactivated influenza vaccine. TCRdb called the RT-PCR reads again in MiXCR, with one record for every CDR3 protein. The table includes some 640,000 distinct CDR3 sequences, roughly 13% detected once. The sample was PBMCs from blood, taken roughly 2 weeks before vaccination. The receptors come from a man in his forties or fifties who received an inactivated influenza vaccine.

This chain uses TRBV29-1 with TRBJ1-2, with D hard to call. Germline V gene lookup returns CDR1 SQVTM and CDR2 ANQGSEA. The V gene lost 3 bases and the J gene lost 3 bases, with 5 bases spanning the gap. The CDR3 consists of 11 residues. This chain's CDR3 is CSVDHYYGYTF. The CDR3 nucleotides are TGCAGCGTTGACCATTACTATGGCTACACCTTC.

This clonotype was detected a few times. V gene TRBV5-1 combines with J gene TRBJ2-2; D is uncertain. The V gene lost 2 bases and the J gene lost 2 bases, with 10 bases spanning the gap. The CDR3 loop spans 15 amino acids. Looked up from germline, CDR1 is SGHRS and CDR2 is YFSETQ. CDR3 region: CASSLIASNTGELFF. CDR3 bases: TGCGCCAGCAGCTTAATTGCCTCAAACACCGGGGAGCTGTTTTTT.

This clonotype was observed a handful of times. The rearrangement joins TRBV29-1 to TRBJ2-5; D call uncertain. CDR1 SQVTM and CDR2 ANQGSEA come from the germline V gene. The CDR3 has 14 amino acids. V lost 4 bases, J lost 1 base, and 13 bases lay in between. This chain's CDR3 is CSVVTGSRQETQYF. CDR3 nucleotide sequence: TGCAGCGTTGTGACGGGCAGTCGCCAAGAGACCCAGTACTTC.

There are a few counts of this clonotype. The gene calls are TRBV12-3 or TRBV12-4 and TRBJ2-7; D is uncertain. This CDR3 has 13 residues. V lost 5 bases, J lost 3 bases, and 11 bases lay in between. The DNA for the CDR3 is TGTGCCAGCAGTGCTAGGTCCAGCTACGAGCAGTACTTC. Its protein is CASSARSSYEQYF.

The table lists this clonotype with a few counts. V is TRBV7-9 and J is TRBJ2-1; the D gene is possibly TRBD2 (5 bases). V gave up 1 base and J gave up 9 bases, with 13 bases separating them. CDR3 length: 14 residues. Germline lookup yields CDR1 SEHNR and CDR2 FQNEAQ (reference sequence). CDR3 in amino acids: CASSLDSASIEQFF. CDR3 coding DNA: TGTGCCAGCAGCTTAGACTCGGCTAGCATTGAGCAGTTCTTC.

The chain employs TRBV12-3 or TRBV12-4 and TRBJ2-7; D not resolved. This CDR3 region has 12 residues. V gave up 5 bases and J gave up 6 bases, with 11 bases separating them. The CDR3 region is CASSHGTAEQYF. For the CDR3, the DNA is TGTGCCAGCAGTCATGGCACAGCCGAGCAGTACTTC.

As DNA, the CDR3 is TGCGCCAGCAGCGGGGGACAGACGGGGGTAGGACTGTTTTTT. It encodes CASSGGQTGVGLFF. The V gene is TRBV5-1, the J gene TRBJ1-4; 7 nucleotides align to TRBD1. V dropped 4 bases and J dropped 13; count of bases not matched to a gene: 13. Germline V CDR1 and CDR2: SGHRS, YFSETQ. The CDR3 is made up of 14 amino acids.

The table lists this clonotype with a few counts. The chain uses TRBV3-1 and TRBJ2-7; unclear D gene. CDR1 and CDR2 from the germline V gene are LGHDT and YNNKEL (reference sequence). Deletions cut 4 bases from V and 5 bases from J, with 12 bases between. There are 13 residues in the CDR3. CDR3: CASSLRPVHEQYF. CDR3 in DNA: TGTGCCAGCAGCCTGAGGCCAGTCCACGAGCAGTACTTC.

Many counts were recorded for this clonotype. The genes are TRBV6-5 and TRBJ1-2; D is unresolved. Germline V gene sequence: CDR1 MNHEY, CDR2 SVGAGI. The germline V and J ends were trimmed by 2 bases and 1 base, with 8 bases remaining between them. The CDR3 has 14 residues. CDR3 coding DNA: TGTGCCAGCAGTTACAACGGGGTTAACTATGGCTACACCTTC. Translation: CASSYNGVNYGYTF.

This clonotype was recorded a few times. The J gene is TRBJ2-2, the V gene TRBV4-3; D gene unclear. The CDR3 contains 15 residues. Per germline, CDR1 LGHNA and CDR2 YSLEER. Trimming left V 2 bases short and J 4 bases short, with 11 bases between. DNA for the CDR3: TGCGCCAGCAGCCAACTACGAAGCAGCACCGGGGAGCTGTTTTTT. It translates to CASSQLRSSTGELFF.

The V call is TRBV7-8, the J call TRBJ2-2; tentatively, D is TRBD2 (7 bases). The V gene lost 0 bases and the J gene lost 7 bases, with 12 bases spanning the gap. The length of the CDR3 is 15 residues. Germline CDR1 SGHVS, CDR2 FQNEAQ. DNA of the CDR3: TGTGCCAGCAGCTTAGCCGGGGGGCAGGGCGGGGAGCTGTTTTTT. Amino acid sequence: CASSLAGGQGGELFF. Combining the CDR3 with reference TRBV7-8 and TRBJ2-2 gives the whole variable domain GAGVSQSPRYKVAKRGQDVALRCDPISGHVSLFWYQQALGQGPEFLTYFQNEAQLDKSGLPSDRFFAERPEGSVSTLKIQRTQQEDSAVYLCASSLAGGQGGELFFGEGSRLTVL.

In this sample, this clonotype turned up a few times. This sequence joins TRBV20-1 and TRBJ1-2; possibly TRBD1 for D (5 bases). V was pared by 4 bases and J by 2 bases, with 8 bases between. The CDR3 is 12 residues long. Germline CDR1 and CDR2: DFQATT and SNEGSKA (reference sequence). CDR3 DNA: TGCAGTGCTATCTGGGGCAACTATGGCTACACCTTC. It yields the protein CSAIWGNYGYTF.

This clonotype has a handful of counts. The V call is TRBV11-2, the J call TRBJ2-3; D call uncertain. CDR3 size: 14 residues. The V gene lost 5 bases and the J gene lost 0 bases, with 9 bases spanning the gap. Germline V gene sequence: CDR1 SGHAT, CDR2 FQNNGV. CDR3 amino acids: CASSDGASTDTQYF. DNA for the CDR3: TGTGCCAGCAGCGACGGTGCTAGCACAGATACGCAGTATTTT.

J is TRBJ1-4 and V is TRBV4-2; the D gene is possibly TRBD1 (5 bases). Between the trimmed V and J ends, which lost 5 bases and 6 bases, there was a span of 13 bases. The CDR3 extends over 14 amino acids. Germline lookup yields CDR1 LGHNA and CDR2 YNFKEQ. CDR3 DNA sequence: TGTGCCAGCAGCAAACCATGGGGGGATGAAAAACTGTTTTTT. Translated: CASSKPWGDEKLFF.

The chain is built from TRBV5-1 and TRBJ2-1; TRBD2 matches at 10 bases. Looked up from germline, CDR1 is SGHRS and CDR2 is YFSETQ. The J segment lost 6 bases and the V segment lost 1 base, leaving 4 bases of the junction unmatched. CDR3 length: 15 amino acids. The chain's CDR3 is CASSLLASGSNEQFF. CDR3 nucleotide sequence: TGCGCCAGCAGCTTGTTGGCTAGCGGGAGCAATGAGCAGTTCTTC.

This clonotype was seen only a few times. The chain recombines TRBV12-3 or TRBV12-4 with TRBJ1-5, with D uncertain. The CDR3 has 13 residues. The V gene lost 7 bases and the J gene lost 4 bases, with 11 bases spanning the gap. This chain's CDR3 is CASTWTGNQPQHF. Here the CDR3 DNA reads TGTGCCAGCACTTGGACGGGGAATCAGCCCCAGCATTTT.

This clonotype was observed a few times. The J gene is TRBJ1-4, the V gene TRBV20-1; D is possibly TRBD1 (6 bases). The CDR3 is made up of 15 amino acids. Germline CDR1 DFQATT, CDR2 SNEGSKA (reference sequence). V was clipped by 6 bases and J by 8 bases, with 22 bases between them. CDR3 DNA: TGCAGTGCGGCCCCTACAGGGCTAGGAGGGGAAAAACTGTTTTTT. Protein sequence: CSAAPTGLGGEKLFF.

J is TRBJ2-7 and V is TRBV14, with 7 bases lining up with TRBD1. The CDR3 covers 15 residues. After removal of 0 bases from V and 6 bases from J, the junction contained 8 bases not matched to a gene. Germline CDR1 SGHDN, CDR2 FVKESK. CDR3 sequence reads: CASSQDTGTASEQYF. Here the CDR3 DNA reads TGTGCCAGCAGCCAAGATACCGGGACAGCCAGCGAGCAGTACTTC.

This clonotype was recorded a few times. The rearrangement uses TRBV7-2 and TRBJ2-5; D gene uncertain. Germline CDR1 and CDR2: SGHTA and FQGNSA. The CDR3 sequence is 14 residues long. V was cut by 1 base and J by 2 bases, with 8 bases left in between. The CDR3 coding sequence is TGTGCCAGCAGCTTAGGACGAGCTCAAGAGACCCAGTACTTC. Protein product: CASSLGRAQETQYF.

At least ten counts were recorded for this clonotype. The chain's CDR3 is CASSTGTVAGETQYF. CDR3 DNA sequence: TGCGCCAGCAGCACCGGGACTGTAGCGGGGGAGACCCAGTACTTC. J is TRBJ2-5 and V is TRBV5-1, with 8 bases fitting TRBD2. The germline V gene has CDR1 SGHRS and CDR2 YFSETQ. The CDR3 spans 15 residues. Trimming at V came to 4 bases and at J to 5 bases, leaving 10 bases not matched to a gene. The whole variable domain, remainder taken from reference TRBV5-1 and TRBJ2-5, is KAGVTQTPRYLIKTRGQQVTLSCSPISGHRSVSWYQQTPGQGLQFLFEYFSETQRNKGNFPGRFSGRQFSNSRSEMNVSTLELGDSALYLCASSTGTVAGETQYFGPGTRLLVL.

The CDR3 sequence: CASSFPGGGYEQYF. The CDR3 DNA follows: TGTGCCAGCAGTTTCCCCGGGGGTGGCTACGAGCAGTACTTC. The chain uses TRBV12-3 or TRBV12-4 and TRBJ2-7; D may be TRBD2 (6 bases). V lost 3 bases and J 3 bases, leaving 12 bases between the germline ends. This CDR3 has 14 amino acids.

The rearrangement uses TRBV7-9 and TRBJ2-1; a weak D match, TRBD2 (6 bases). The CDR3 has 13 residues. Germline CDR1 and CDR2: SEHNR and FQNEAQ (reference sequence). Trimming cost V 5 bases and J 6 bases, with 11 bases left between them. The CDR3 coding sequence is TGTGCCAGCAGCGCACTAGCTAGCAATGAGCAGTTCTTC. As protein: CASSALASNEQFF.

This clonotype was observed at least ten times. This CDR3 reads CASSEFSQETQYF. In nucleotides, the CDR3 is TGTGCCAGCAGTGAGTTTTCCCAAGAGACCCAGTACTTC. The rearrangement uses TRBV2 and TRBJ2-5; no firm D call. This CDR3 contains 13 residues. Germline assignment: CDR1 SNHLY and CDR2 FYNNEI. The V gene lost 3 bases and the J gene lost 1 base, with 6 bases spanning the gap.